This is a list of T cell receptor beta chains from one sample in a study of blood T cell repertoires in COVID-19. Here immunoSEQ multiplex PCR was the method, and the copy in TCRdb shows in-frame clones only, minus some. This sample has fewer than 300,000 clones, with roughly 80% found just once. Sequencing used peripheral blood. The receptors were sampled from a human donor with COVID-19, enrolled during active disease. The donor label of this sample is uncertain. Each CDR3 is given with its conserved first and last residue. The order of the fields is J gene, clone size, V gene, D gene, CDR3 protein, CDR3 DNA. A D gene is named only where the DNA matches it firmly. Only part of the rows carry a size: once, few, many, or a class if the clone is expanded.

TRBJ1-2 . TRBV4-2 TRBD1 CASSVLGTGGDGYTF TGTGCCAGCAGCGTCCTAGGGACAGGGGGCGACGGCTACACCTTC
TRBJ2-3 . TRBV12-5 TRBD2 CASGRGLAGGYTDTQYF TGTGCTAGTGGCCGAGGACTAGCGGGAGGATACACAGATACGCAGTATTTT
TRBJ2-2 . TRBV6-5 . CASSYSGSINTGELFF TGTGCCAGCAGTTACTCGGGGAGTATAAACACCGGGGAGCTGTTTTTT
TRBJ1-2 . TRBV28 . CASSLAGGDYGYTF TGTGCCAGCAGTTTAGCGGGGGGGGACTATGGCTACACCTTC
TRBJ2-5 . TRBV25-1 . CASSESPIETQYF TGTGCCAGCAGTGAATCCCCCATTGAGACCCAGTACTTC
TRBJ1-3 . TRBV4-1 TRBD1 CASSLRQGFLGGNTIYF TGCGCCAGCAGCCTTAGACAGGGTTTTCTAGGTGGAAACACCATATATTTT
TRBJ1-2 . TRBV2 . CASTEGLYTF TGTGCCAGCACCGAGGGTCTCTACACCTTC
TRBJ1-1 . TRBV7-3 . CASSMPGFTEAFF TGTGCCAGCAGCATGCCCGGGTTCACTGAAGCTTTCTTT
TRBJ1-5 . TRBV28 . CASSSDRNQPQHF TGTGCCAGCAGTTCGGACAGAAATCAGCCCCAGCATTTT
TRBJ1-4 . TRBV9 TRBD1 CASSARQGAGEKLFF TGTGCCAGCAGCGCGCGACAGGGGGCAGGTGAAAAACTGTTTTTT
TRBJ2-7 . TRBV28 TRBD1 CASSFGTGSSYEQYF TGTGCCAGCAGTTTTGGGACAGGGAGCTCCTACGAGCAGTACTTC
TRBJ1-4 . TRBV20-1 . CSASGYAFPERLFF TGCAGTGCTAGTGGTTATGCGTTCCCCGAGAGGCTGTTTTTT
TRBJ2-1 . TRBV3-1/TRBV3-2 . CASSLDILSYNEQFF TGTGCCAGCAGCCTGGACATTCTCTCCTACAATGAGCAGTTCTTC
TRBJ1-1 . TRBV12-3/TRBV12-4 . CASSSEDRSEAFF TGTGCCAGCAGTTCAGAAGACAGGTCTGAAGCTTTCTTT
TRBJ1-4 . TRBV28 TRBD1 CASSRRGQGNEKLFF TGTGCCAGCAGTCGCCGGGGACAGGGGAACGAAAAACTGTTTTTT
TRBJ2-7 . TRBV6-5 TRBD1 CARRTGPSYEQYF TGTGCCAGACGGACAGGGCCTTCCTACGAGCAGTACTTC
TRBJ1-6 . TRBV28 . CASRDRQDNSPLHF TGTGCCAGCAGGGACAGACAGGATAATTCACCCCTCCACTTT
TRBJ2-5 . TRBV28 TRBD2 CASSLAGVQETQYF TGTGCCAGCAGTCTAGCGGGAGTTCAAGAGACCCAGTACTTC
TRBJ1-6 few TRBV27 TRBD1 CASTDREAYNSPLHF TGTGCCAGCACTGACAGGGAGGCCTATAATTCACCCCTCCACTTT
TRBJ2-7 . TRBV5-4 . CASSLSGTYEQYF TGTGCCAGCAGCTTGAGCGGTACCTACGAGCAGTACTTC
TRBJ1-2 . TRBV11-2 . CASSLDLNYGYTF TGTGCCAGCAGCTTAGACCTTAACTATGGCTACACCTTC
TRBJ2-3 . TRBV5-5 TRBD2 CASSFSGTYTDTQYF TGTGCCAGCAGCTTTAGCGGGACGTACACAGATACGCAGTATTTT
TRBJ2-7 . TRBV24-1 . CATSDGTRYEQYF TGTGCCACCAGTGACGGGACTCGGTACGAGCAGTACTTC
TRBJ2-7 . TRBV5-6 . CASSLVVRTYEQYF TGTGCCAGCAGCTTGGTAGTCCGTACCTACGAGCAGTACTTC
TRBJ2-3 . TRBV6-2/TRBV6-3 . CASRYPGLSTDTQYF TGTGCCAGCAGGTACCCGGGACTTAGCACAGATACGCAGTATTTT
TRBJ1-1 . TRBV6-5 . CASSQRREGEAFF TGTGCCAGCAGTCAACGTCGAGAGGGAGAAGCTTTCTTT
TRBJ2-5 once TRBV28 . CASSLQGTAETQYF TGTGCCAGCAGTTTACAGGGGACGGCAGAGACCCAGTACTTC
TRBJ2-5 . TRBV30 . CAWSVLRETQYF TGTGCCTGGAGTGTACTAAGGGAGACCCAGTACTTC
TRBJ2-3 . TRBV28 . CASQRERITDTQYF TGTGCCAGCCAAAGGGAGCGTATCACAGATACGCAGTATTTT
TRBJ2-7 . TRBV18 TRBD1 CASSPPTGGAQKQYF TGTGCCAGCTCACCCCCGACAGGGGGCGCACAAAAGCAGTACTTC
TRBJ2-7 . TRBV28 TRBD2 CASRPTSGNAYEQYF TGTGCCAGCAGACCCACTAGCGGGAATGCTTACGAGCAGTACTTC
TRBJ1-5 . TRBV19 . CASSIQGGDNQPQHF TGTGCCAGTAGTATACAAGGAGGGGACAATCAGCCCCAGCATTTT
TRBJ1-5 . TRBV28 TRBD1 CASSYLWGQVSNQPQHF TGTGCCAGCAGTTACCTCTGGGGACAGGTTAGCAATCAGCCCCAGCATTTT
TRBJ2-6 . TRBV12-5 . CASMSSGANVLTF TGTGCTAGTATGTCGTCTGGGGCCAACGTCCTGACTTTC
TRBJ2-1 . TRBV29-1 TRBD2 CSVEAGGKYNEQFF TGCAGCGTGGAAGCGGGAGGGAAATACAATGAGCAGTTCTTC
TRBJ2-7 . TRBV21-1 . CASSAPISGDNYEQYF TGTGCCAGCAGCGCACCCATTTCGGGGGATAACTACGAGCAGTACTTC
TRBJ1-5 once TRBV7-2 . CASSLNSNQPQHF TGTGCCAGCAGCCTTAATAGCAATCAGCCCCAGCATTTT
TRBJ2-5 . TRBV7-2 TRBD1 CASSLGTGGGGSGETQYF TGTGCCAGCAGCTTAGGGACAGGGGGCGGCGGGTCCGGTGAGACCCAGTACTTC
TRBJ2-1 . TRBV18 . CASFERSYNEQFF TGTGCCAGCTTTGAACGGTCCTACAATGAGCAGTTCTTC
TRBJ1-1 . TRBV5-1 TRBD1 CASSTEQGANTEAFF TGCGCCAGCAGCACCGAACAGGGGGCGAACACTGAAGCTTTCTTT
TRBJ2-7 . TRBV6-5 TRBD1 CATYPTGGNSYEQYF TGTGCCACATACCCAACAGGGGGGAACTCCTACGAGCAGTACTTC
TRBJ2-1 . TRBV6-2/TRBV6-3 TRBD2 CASSYSHSGSWNEQFF TGTGCCAGCAGTTACTCGCATAGCGGGAGTTGGAATGAGCAGTTCTTC
TRBJ2-1 . TRBV7-3 . CASSLGGSDNEQFF TGTGCCAGCAGCTTAGGTGGGAGTGACAATGAGCAGTTCTTC
TRBJ2-7 . TRBV5-1 . CASSLVQGFNEQYF TGCGCCAGCAGCTTGGTTCAGGGTTTCAACGAGCAGTACTTC
TRBJ2-2 . TRBV5-6 TRBD2 CASSSVHSRTSENTGELFF TGTGCCAGCAGCTCGGTCCATTCGAGGACTAGCGAGAACACCGGGGAGCTGTTTTTT
TRBJ2-1 few TRBV7-3 . CASSLNAGLDNEQFF TGTGCCAGCAGCTTAAACGCAGGGCTGGACAATGAGCAGTTCTTC
TRBJ2-3 . TRBV12-5 TRBD2 CASAPGLAGPDTQYF TGTGCTAGTGCACCCGGACTAGCGGGACCCGATACGCAGTATTTT
TRBJ1-1 . TRBV2 . CASSAGLTNTEAFF TGTGCCAGCAGCGCGGGACTCACGAACACTGAAGCTTTCTTT
TRBJ1-6 . TRBV4-3 . CASSQASGGPNSPLHF TGCGCCAGCAGCCAAGCCTCTGGGGGCCCTAATTCACCCCTCCACTTT
TRBJ1-2 few TRBV5-1 . CASSPAVNNYGYTF TGCGCCAGCAGCCCGGCGGTGAATAACTATGGCTACACCTTC
TRBJ2-3 . TRBV19 TRBD2 CASSVAGGPPDTQYF TGTGCCAGTAGCGTCGCGGGAGGACCCCCAGATACGCAGTATTTT
TRBJ2-7 . TRBV6-1 . CASSETYEQYF TGTGCCAGCAGTGAAACATACGAGCAGTACTTC